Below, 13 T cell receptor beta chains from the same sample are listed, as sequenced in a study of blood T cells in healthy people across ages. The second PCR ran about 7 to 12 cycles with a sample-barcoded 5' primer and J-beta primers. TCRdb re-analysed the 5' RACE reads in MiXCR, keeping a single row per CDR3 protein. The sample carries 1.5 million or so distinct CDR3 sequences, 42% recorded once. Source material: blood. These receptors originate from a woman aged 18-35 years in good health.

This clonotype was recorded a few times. The CDR3 bases are TGCGCCAGCAGCGACGGAGGGGGCGACGGCTATGGCTACACCTTC. Its protein product is CASSDGGGDGYGYTF. The chain carries TRBV5-1 and TRBJ1-2, with TRBD1 matching 7 bases. The CDR3 has 15 amino acids. From germline, CDR1 is SGHRS and CDR2 YFSETQ. With 4 bases clipped from V and 4 bases from J, the junction kept 10 bases outside the gene matches. The full variable domain, with the rest looked up from reference TRBV5-1 and TRBJ1-2, is KAGVTQTPRYLIKTRGQQVTLSCSPISGHRSVSWYQQTPGQGLQFLFEYFSETQRNKGNFPGRFSGRQFSNSRSEMNVSTLELGDSALYLCASSDGGGDGYGYTFGSGTRLTVV.

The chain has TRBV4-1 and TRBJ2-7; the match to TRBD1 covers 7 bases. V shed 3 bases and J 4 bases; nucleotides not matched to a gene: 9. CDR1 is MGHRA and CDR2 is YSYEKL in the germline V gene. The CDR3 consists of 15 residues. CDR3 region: CASSQVQGNIYEQYF. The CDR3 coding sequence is TGCGCCAGCAGCCAGGTACAGGGGAACATTTACGAGCAGTACTTC.

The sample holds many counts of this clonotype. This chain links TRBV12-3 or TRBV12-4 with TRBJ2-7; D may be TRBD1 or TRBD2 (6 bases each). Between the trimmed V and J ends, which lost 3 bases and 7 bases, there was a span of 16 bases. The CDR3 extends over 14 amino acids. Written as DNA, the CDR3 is TGTGCCAGCAGTTTGGGCCGGGGGCTTGGGGAGCAGTACTTC. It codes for CASSLGRGLGEQYF.

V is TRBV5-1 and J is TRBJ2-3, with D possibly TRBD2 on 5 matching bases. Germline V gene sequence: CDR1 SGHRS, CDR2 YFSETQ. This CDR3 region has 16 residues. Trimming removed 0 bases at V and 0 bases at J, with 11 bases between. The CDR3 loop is CASSLESRRSTDTQYF. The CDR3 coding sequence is TGCGCCAGCAGCTTGGAAAGCCGGAGGAGCACAGATACGCAGTATTTT.

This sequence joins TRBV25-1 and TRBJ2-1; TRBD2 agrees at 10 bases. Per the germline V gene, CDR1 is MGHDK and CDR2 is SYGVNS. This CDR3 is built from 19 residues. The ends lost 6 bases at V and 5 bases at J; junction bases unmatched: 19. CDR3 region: CASSLLGTSDNLPHNEQFF. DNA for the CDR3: TGTGCCAGCAGCCTGCTTGGGACTAGCGACAACCTTCCCCACAATGAGCAGTTCTTC. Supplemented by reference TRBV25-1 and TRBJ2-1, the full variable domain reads EADIYQTPRYLVIGTGKKITLECSQTMGHDKMYWYQQDPGMELHLIHYSYGVNSTEKGDLSSESTVSRIRTEHFPLTLESARPSHTSQYLCASSLLGTSDNLPHNEQFFGPGTRLTVL.

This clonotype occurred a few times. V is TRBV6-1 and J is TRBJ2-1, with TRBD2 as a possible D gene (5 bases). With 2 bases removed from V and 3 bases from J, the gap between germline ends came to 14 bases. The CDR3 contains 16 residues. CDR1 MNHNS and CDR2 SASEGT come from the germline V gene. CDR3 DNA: TGTGCCAGCAGTGAACTGTCTAGCAGCAGCTACAATGAGCAGTTCTTC. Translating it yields CASSELSSSSYNEQFF.

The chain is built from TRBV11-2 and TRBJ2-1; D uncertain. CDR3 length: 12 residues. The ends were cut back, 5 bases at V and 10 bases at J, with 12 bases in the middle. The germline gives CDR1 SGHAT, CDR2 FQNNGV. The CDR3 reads CASSPLGSEQFF. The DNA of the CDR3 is TGTGCCAGCAGCCCCTTAGGATCGGAGCAGTTCTTC.

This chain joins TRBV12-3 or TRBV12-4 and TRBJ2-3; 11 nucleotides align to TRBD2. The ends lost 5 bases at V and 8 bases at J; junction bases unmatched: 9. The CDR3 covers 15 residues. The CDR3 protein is CASSPVAGGLGTQYF. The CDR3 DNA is TGTGCCAGCAGTCCGGTAGCGGGGGGGCTCGGTACGCAGTATTTT.

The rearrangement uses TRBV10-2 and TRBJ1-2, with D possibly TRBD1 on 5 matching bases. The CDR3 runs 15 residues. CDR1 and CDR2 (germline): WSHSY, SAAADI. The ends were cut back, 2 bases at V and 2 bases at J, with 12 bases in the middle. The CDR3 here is CASSELDSPNYGYTF. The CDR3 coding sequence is TGCGCCAGCAGTGAGCTTGACAGCCCGAACTATGGCTACACCTTC.

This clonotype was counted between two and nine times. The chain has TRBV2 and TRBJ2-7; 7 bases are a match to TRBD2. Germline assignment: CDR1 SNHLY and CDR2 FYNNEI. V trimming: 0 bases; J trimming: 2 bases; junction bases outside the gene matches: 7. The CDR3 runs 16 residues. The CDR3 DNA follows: TGTGCCAGCAGTGAAGCGCAGGGAGGGATACCCTACGAGCAGTACTTC. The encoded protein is CASSEAQGGIPYEQYF.

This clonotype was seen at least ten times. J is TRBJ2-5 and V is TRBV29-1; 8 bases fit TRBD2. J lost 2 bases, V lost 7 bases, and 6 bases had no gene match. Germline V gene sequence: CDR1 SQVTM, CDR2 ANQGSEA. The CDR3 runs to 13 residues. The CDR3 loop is CSADSGIQETQYF. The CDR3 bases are TGCAGCGCCGATAGCGGGATACAAGAGACCCAGTACTTC.

CDR3 sequence: CASSLAGVQGYTF. CDR3 nucleotides: TGCGCCAGCAGCTTGGCGGGCGTTCAGGGCTACACCTTC. This chain connects TRBV5-1 to TRBJ1-2; D not certain. There are 13 residues in the CDR3. Germline CDR1 reads SGHRS; CDR2 reads YFSETQ. Trimming removed 0 bases from V and 8 bases from J, with 11 bases in between.

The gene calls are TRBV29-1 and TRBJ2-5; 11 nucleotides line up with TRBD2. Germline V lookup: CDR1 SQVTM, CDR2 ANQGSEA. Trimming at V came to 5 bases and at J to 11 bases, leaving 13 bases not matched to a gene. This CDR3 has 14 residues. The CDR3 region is CSVPGTSGHNEQYF. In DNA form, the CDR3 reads TGCAGCGTTCCCGGGACTAGCGGACACAATGAGCAGTACTTC.